This record concerns one T cell receptor (beta chain) sequence. Its antigen is unknown. The sample originates from a study of memory CD4+ T cells and cytomegalovirus serostatus. Study conclusions and caveats: Repertoires predicted CMV serostatus with median bootstrapped AUC of about 0.96. Each of 67 CMV-associated TCRbeta sequences occurred in one to five individuals.

Germline assignment: CDR1 SGHVS and CDR2 FQNEAQ. V was pared by 5 bases and J by 4 bases, with 15 bases between. The CDR3 spans 15 residues. The sort gate was single viable CD3+CD4+CD8-CD45RO+ cells for memory CD4+ T cells. After thawing, CD4+ T cells were positively selected. TCRdb's table, derived via immunoSEQ multiplex PCR, lists solely in-frame clones and lacks some. This sample has more than 55,000 clones, with approximately 85% found just once. The sample taken for sequencing was memory CD4+ T cells from blood. The chain links TRBV7-8 to TRBJ2-1; D gene unclear. This receptor was identified in an adult in good health and CMV-seronegative. The DNA of the CDR3 is TGTGCCAGCAGCCCGCGGTGGGCGCCTTACAATGAGCAGTTCTTC. This sequence encodes CASSPRWAPYNEQFF.